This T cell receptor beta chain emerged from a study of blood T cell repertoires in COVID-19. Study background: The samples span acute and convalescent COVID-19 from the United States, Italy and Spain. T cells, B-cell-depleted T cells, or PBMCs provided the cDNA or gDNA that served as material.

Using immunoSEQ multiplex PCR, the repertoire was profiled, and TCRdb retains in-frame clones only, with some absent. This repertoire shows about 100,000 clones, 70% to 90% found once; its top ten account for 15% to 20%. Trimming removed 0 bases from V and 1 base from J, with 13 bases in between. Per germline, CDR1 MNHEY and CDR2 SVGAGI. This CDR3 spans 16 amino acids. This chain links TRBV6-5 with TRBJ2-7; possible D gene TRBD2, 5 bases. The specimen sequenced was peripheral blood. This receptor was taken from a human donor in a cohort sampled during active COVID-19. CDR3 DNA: TGTGCCAGCAGTTACTCCCGGCCTCGAGGGTCCTACGAGCAGTACTTC. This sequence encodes CASSYSRPRGSYEQYF.